The TCR beta chain described here comes from a study of regulatory T cells in long-lasting Graves disease. As for time point: newly diagnosed GD, antithyroid drugs for less than 3 months. After RNA was extracted from PBMCs, the TCR library was made from it. Researchers made TCR beta libraries by using iRepertoire HTBI primers and running Arm-PCR on CDR3 regions. TCRdb reanalysed the multiplex PCR reads using MiXCR and keeps one entry per CDR3 protein. The profile shows about 620,000 distinct CDR3 sequences, about 15% of them singletons. These data are also associated with another study on T cells in Graves' hyperthyroidism and ophthalmopathy.

The clonotype was recovered from a woman aged 30 to 39 with Graves disease. The sample was peripheral blood mononuclear cells (PBMCs), taken at new diagnosis, from a patient treated with antithyroid drugs.

The CDR3: CASSQDQRGAYNEQFF. DNA for the CDR3: TGTGCCAGCAGCCAAGATCAGCGGGGGGCTTACAATGAGCAGTTCTTC. The rearrangement joins TRBV4-2 to TRBJ2-1, with 9 positions matching TRBD2. The germline gives CDR1 LGHNA, CDR2 YNFKEQ. The CDR3 has 16 residues. J was trimmed by 4 bases and V by 0 bases; bases with no gene match: 4.